This TCR beta chain originates from a study of shared clonotypes between healthy human individuals. Study as a whole: The donor pool was made up of a couple of women and a few men aged 18 to 49. Findings and caveats of the study: Clonotype sharing among donors, it was expected, would be affected by sequencing depth. The sole specimen, blood, was sampled, and tissue repertoires likely differ.

Germline lookup yields CDR1 SGHKS and CDR2 YYEKEE (reference sequence). CDR3 size: 19 residues. With 6 bases clipped from V and 1 base from J, the junction kept 19 bases outside the gene matches. Concerning this clone: Its antigen is currently unknown.

Sequencing was performed with immunoSEQ multiplex PCR; in TCRdb, only in-frame clones are kept and a portion is missing. Among some 530,000 clones listed, 81% were seen once. Healthy HIV-negative adults without recent acute infections or vaccinations served as donors. The receptor's source is a woman in her thirties or forties in good health. Some clones in this sample may be carry-over from other donors' samples. The genes are TRBV5-5 and TRBJ2-7, with 10 bases lining up with TRBD2. The source material was PBMCs. CDR3 coding DNA: TGTGCCAGCACCATGAGACCGGGACTAGCGAGCCGTTTGTCCTACGAGCAGTACTTC. This codes for CASTMRPGLASRLSYEQYF. The full variable domain, completed using reference TRBV5-5 and TRBJ2-7, is DAGVTQSPTHLIKTRGQQVTLRCSPISGHKSVSWYQQVLGQGPQFIFQYYEKEERGRGNFPDRFSARQFPNYSSELNVNALLLGDSALYLCASTMRPGLASRLSYEQYFGPGTRLTVT.